Detailed here is one T cell receptor beta chain. This CDR3 is built from 11 residues. V gave up 11 bases and J gave up 5 bases; unmatched junction bases: 6. Per germline, CDR1 MNHGY and CDR2 SAAAGT. These data originate in a study of cytomegalovirus exposure and HLA in healthy donors. 60 Vbeta and 13 Jbeta primers were used in PCR. Assay used: immunoSEQ multiplex PCR; TCRdb lists only in-frame clones, some missing. Its clone listing holds 96,000 or so clones. This chain connects TRBV6-8 to TRBJ2-7; 7 bases line up with TRBD2. Source material: PBMCs. The source of this sequence is a girl between 5 and 17 years old in good health and CMV-seropositive. The CDR3 loop reads CAPGEGHEQYV. In DNA form, the CDR3 reads TGTGCCCCCGGGGAGGGGCACGAGCAGTACGTC.